The 10 T cell receptor beta chains in this list originate from one sample, sequenced in a study of long-term antiretroviral therapy in people with HIV (dated by TCRdb to 2021 to 2024). The immunoSEQ hsTCRB v3.0 assay was used at survey level resolution for TRB variable region sequencing. This immuneACCESS table, as held by TCRdb, lists in-frame sequences with V and J called but not all clones. Of the missing ones, under half trace to an unresolved V gene in checked studies; the others have no known cause. The sample table lists 19,000 or so clones, approximately 79% of them with a count of one. The top ten clonotypes cover around 8% of the sample. This specimen was unsorted PBMCs, taken at the start of antiretroviral therapy. Receptor source: a young man with HIV.

The rearrangement joins TRBV28 to TRBJ2-7; TRBD1 matches at 7 bases. The J segment lost 1 base and the V segment lost 5 bases, leaving 11 bases of the junction unmatched. Germline V lookup: CDR1 MDHEN, CDR2 SYDVKM. The CDR3 runs to 16 residues. The CDR3 nucleotides are TGTGCCAGCAGTCCCTCTCAGGGACAGAAATCCTACGAGCAGTACTTC. This translates into CASSPSQGQKSYEQYF.

This clone has a handful of counts. The rearrangement joins TRBV7-9 to TRBJ1-2; the D is unclear. The CDR3 is 12 amino acids. Trimming removed 0 bases at V and 7 bases at J, with 6 bases between. CDR1 and CDR2 (germline): SEHNR, FQNEAQ (reference sequence). The CDR3: CASSLAVGGYTF. In DNA form, the CDR3 reads TGTGCCAGCAGCTTAGCTGTCGGTGGCTACACCTTC.

V and J are TRBV10-1 and TRBJ1-4, with a tentative D call TRBD1 (6 bases). The V and J ends lost 6 bases and 5 bases respectively, with 10 bases between them. This CDR3 is built from 13 residues. In germline, CDR1 is WNHNN, CDR2 SYGVQD (reference sequence). CDR3 in amino acids: CASRGDTNEKLFF. The DNA for the CDR3 is TGCGCCAGCAGGGGGGACACGAATGAAAAACTGTTTTTT.

The chain has TRBV11-3 and TRBJ2-1; D remains ambiguous. CDR1 is SGHNT and CDR2 is YENEEA in the germline V gene. This CDR3 has 13 amino acids. The V and J ends lost 1 base and 7 bases respectively, with 8 bases between them. The CDR3 here is CASSLGGENEQFF. CDR3 coding DNA: TGTGCCAGCAGCTTAGGTGGGGAAAATGAGCAGTTCTTC.

A single count supports this clone. The chain carries TRBV5-8 and TRBJ2-1, with 9 bases identical to TRBD1. CDR1 and CDR2 (germline): SGHTS, YDEGEE. The CDR3 runs to 15 residues. V shed 4 bases, J shed 4 bases, and the junction held 6 bases outside the gene matches. CDR3 sequence reads: CASSTGQGFYNEQFF. CDR3 in DNA: TGTGCCAGCAGCACGGGACAGGGATTTTACAATGAGCAGTTCTTC.

This chain connects TRBV28 to TRBJ1-5; 9 bases are shared with TRBD1. CDR3 size: 15 residues. Germline-derived CDR1 and CDR2 are MDHEN and SYDVKM. Trimming removed 6 bases from V and 7 bases from J; junction bases left unmatched: 10. The CDR3 protein is CASRGGQGINQPQHF. The DNA for the CDR3 is TGTGCCAGCAGGGGGGGACAGGGAATTAACCAGCCCCAGCATTTT.

V gene TRBV30 combines with J gene TRBJ1-2; possible D gene TRBD1, 5 bases. V was shortened by 0 bases and J by 4 bases, with 12 bases between the two germline ends. Germline loops: CDR1 GTSNPN, CDR2 SVGIG (reference sequence). CDR3 length: 14 amino acids. CDR3: CAWSVEGSGYGYTF. The CDR3 nucleotides read TGTGCCTGGAGTGTTGAGGGGTCGGGCTATGGCTACACCTTC.

The gene calls are TRBV11-2 and TRBJ2-7; maybe TRBD2 (6 bases). The CDR3 is 15 amino acids. The germline V gene has CDR1 SGHAT and CDR2 FQNNGV. V lost 0 bases to trimming and J lost 2 bases, with 11 bases between them. Written as DNA, the CDR3 is TGTGCCAGCAGCTTAGATCGTGCGGGGACCTACGAGCAGTACTTC. This translates into CASSLDRAGTYEQYF.

This chain uses TRBV5-1 with TRBJ2-3; 7 bases are a match to TRBD1. The germline gives CDR1 SGHRS, CDR2 YFSETQ. Germline trimming cut 4 bases from V and 6 bases from J; bases unmatched to any gene: 5. The CDR3 is made up of 13 amino acids. The CDR3 region has the DNA TGCGCCAGCAGCACGACAGGGCTCGATACGCAGTATTTT. Its translation: CASSTTGLDTQYF.

This clone has just a few counts. The chain is built from TRBV6-1 and TRBJ1-5, with D tentatively TRBD1 (6 bases). Per germline, CDR1 MNHNS and CDR2 SASEGT. This CDR3 comprises 13 residues. With 5 bases removed from V and 9 bases from J, the gap between germline ends came to 14 bases. In DNA, the CDR3 is TGTGCCAGCAGTCCTACAGGGTCCTGGCCCCAGCATTTT. Its protein product is CASSPTGSWPQHF.